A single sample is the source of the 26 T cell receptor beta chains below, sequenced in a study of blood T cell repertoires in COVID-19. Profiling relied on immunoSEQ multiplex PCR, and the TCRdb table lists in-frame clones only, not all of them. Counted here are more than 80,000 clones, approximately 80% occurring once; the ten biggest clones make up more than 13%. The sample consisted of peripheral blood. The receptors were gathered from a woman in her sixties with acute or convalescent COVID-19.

Here the CDR3 DNA reads TGTGCCAGCAGCCTGCGACTAGCATCAGATACGCAGTATTTT. Translation gives CASSLRLASDTQYF. The genes are TRBV3-1 (or the pseudogene TRBV3-2) and TRBJ2-3; 7 bases agree with TRBD2. The junction had 5 bases not matched to a gene; V was cut back by 4 bases and J by 4 bases. This CDR3 has 14 amino acids. CDR1 is LGHDT and CDR2 is YNNKEL in the germline V gene (reference sequence).

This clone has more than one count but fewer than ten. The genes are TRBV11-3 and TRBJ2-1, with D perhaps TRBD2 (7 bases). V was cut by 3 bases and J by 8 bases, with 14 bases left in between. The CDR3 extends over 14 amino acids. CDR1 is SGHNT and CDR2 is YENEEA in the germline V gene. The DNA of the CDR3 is TGTGCCAGCAGCTTCCGGGGGGCCGAGGATGAGCAGTTCTTC. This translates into CASSFRGAEDEQFF.

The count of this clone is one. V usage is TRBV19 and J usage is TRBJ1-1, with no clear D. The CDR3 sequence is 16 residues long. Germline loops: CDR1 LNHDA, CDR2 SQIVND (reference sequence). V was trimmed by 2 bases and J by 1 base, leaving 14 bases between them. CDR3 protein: CASSIIDEDTNTEAFF. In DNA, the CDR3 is TGTGCCAGTAGTATAATTGATGAGGATACGAACACTGAAGCTTTCTTT.

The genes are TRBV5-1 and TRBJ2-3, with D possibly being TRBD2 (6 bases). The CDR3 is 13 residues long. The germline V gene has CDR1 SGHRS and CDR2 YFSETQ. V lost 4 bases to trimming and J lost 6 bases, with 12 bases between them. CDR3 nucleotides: TGCGCCAGCAGCGAGGACTACGGGGATACGCAGTATTTT. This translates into CASSEDYGDTQYF.

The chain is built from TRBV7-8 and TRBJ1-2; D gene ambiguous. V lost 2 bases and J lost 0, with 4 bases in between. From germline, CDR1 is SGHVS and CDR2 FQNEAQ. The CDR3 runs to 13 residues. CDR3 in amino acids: CASSLIANYGYTF. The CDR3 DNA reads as TGTGCCAGCAGCTTAATAGCTAACTATGGCTACACCTTC. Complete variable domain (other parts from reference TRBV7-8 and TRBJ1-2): GAGVSQSPRYKVAKRGQDVALRCDPISGHVSLFWYQQALGQGPEFLTYFQNEAQLDKSGLPSDRFFAERPEGSVSTLKIQRTQQEDSAVYLCASSLIANYGYTFGSGTRLTVV.

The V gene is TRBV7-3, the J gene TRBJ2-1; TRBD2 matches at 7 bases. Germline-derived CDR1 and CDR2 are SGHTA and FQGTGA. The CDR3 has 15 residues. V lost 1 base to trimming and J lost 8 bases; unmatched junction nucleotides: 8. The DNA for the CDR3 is TGTGCCAGCAGCTTAAGTCGCGGGAGTAAAGATGAGCAGTTCTTC. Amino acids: CASSLSRGSKDEQFF.

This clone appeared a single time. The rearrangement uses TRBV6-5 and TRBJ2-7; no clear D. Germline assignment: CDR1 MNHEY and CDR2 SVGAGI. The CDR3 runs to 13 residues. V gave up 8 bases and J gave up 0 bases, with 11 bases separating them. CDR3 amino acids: CASATEISYEQYF. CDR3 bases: TGTGCCAGCGCAACAGAGATCTCCTACGAGCAGTACTTC.

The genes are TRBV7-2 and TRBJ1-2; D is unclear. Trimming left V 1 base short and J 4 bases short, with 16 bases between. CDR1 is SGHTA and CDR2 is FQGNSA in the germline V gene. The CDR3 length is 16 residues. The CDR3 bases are TGTGCCAGCAGCTTAGGGCACATCCTACGGGGCTATGGCTACACCTTC. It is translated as CASSLGHILRGYGYTF.

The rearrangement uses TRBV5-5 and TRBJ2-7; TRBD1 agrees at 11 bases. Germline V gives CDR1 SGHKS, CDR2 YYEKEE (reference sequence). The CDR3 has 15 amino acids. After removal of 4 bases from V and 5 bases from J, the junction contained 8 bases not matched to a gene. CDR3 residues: CASSQAPGQGDEQYF. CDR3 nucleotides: TGTGCCAGCAGCCAAGCCCCGGGACAGGGGGACGAGCAGTACTTC.

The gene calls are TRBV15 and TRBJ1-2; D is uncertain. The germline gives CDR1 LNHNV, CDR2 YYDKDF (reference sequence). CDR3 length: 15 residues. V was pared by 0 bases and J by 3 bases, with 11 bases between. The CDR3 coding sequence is TGTGCCACCAGCAGAGATCGGAGCGGGGACTATGGCTACACCTTC. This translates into CATSRDRSGDYGYTF.

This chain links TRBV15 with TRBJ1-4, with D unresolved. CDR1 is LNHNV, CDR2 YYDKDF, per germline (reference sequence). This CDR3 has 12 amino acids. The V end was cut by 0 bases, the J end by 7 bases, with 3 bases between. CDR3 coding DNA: TGTGCCACCAGCAGAGATCTTGAAAAACTGTTTTTT. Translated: CATSRDLEKLFF.

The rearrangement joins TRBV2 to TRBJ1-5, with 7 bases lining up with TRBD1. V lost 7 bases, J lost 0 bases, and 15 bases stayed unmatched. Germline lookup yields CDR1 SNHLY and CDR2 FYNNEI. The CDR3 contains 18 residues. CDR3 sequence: CASTEGAGFSNSNQPQHF. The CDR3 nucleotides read TGTGCCAGCACCGAGGGGGCCGGTTTCTCAAATAGCAATCAGCCCCAGCATTTT.

The CDR3 DNA reads as TGTGCCAGCAGTGAACAGGTTGGTAATGAGCAGTTCTTC. Amino acid sequence: CASSEQVGNEQFF. The chain combines TRBV6-1 with TRBJ2-1; D unresolved. Germline CDR1 is MNHNS and CDR2 is SASEGT. The CDR3 consists of 13 residues. V was shortened by 2 bases and J by 7 bases, with 9 bases between the two germline ends.

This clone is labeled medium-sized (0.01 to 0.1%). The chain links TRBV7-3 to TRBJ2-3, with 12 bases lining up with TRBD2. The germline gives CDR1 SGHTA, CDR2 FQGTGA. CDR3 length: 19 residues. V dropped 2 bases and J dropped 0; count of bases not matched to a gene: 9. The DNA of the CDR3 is TGTGCCAGCAGCTTAGGTAGACTAGCGGGAGCCCCAAGCACAGATACGCAGTATTTT. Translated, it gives CASSLGRLAGAPSTDTQYF. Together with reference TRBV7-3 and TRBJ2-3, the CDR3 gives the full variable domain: GAGVSQTPSNKVTEKGKYVELRCDPISGHTALYWYRQSLGQGPEFLIYFQGTGAADDSGLPNDRFFAVRPEGSVSTLKIQRTERGDSAVYLCASSLGRLAGAPSTDTQYFGPGTRLTVL.

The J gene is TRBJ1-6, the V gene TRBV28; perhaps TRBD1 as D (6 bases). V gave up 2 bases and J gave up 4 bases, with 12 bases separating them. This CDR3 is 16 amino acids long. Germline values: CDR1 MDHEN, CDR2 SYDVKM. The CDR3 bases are TGTGCCAGCAGTTTAGCAGGGGCAAATTATAATTCACCCCTCCACTTT. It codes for CASSLAGANYNSPLHF.

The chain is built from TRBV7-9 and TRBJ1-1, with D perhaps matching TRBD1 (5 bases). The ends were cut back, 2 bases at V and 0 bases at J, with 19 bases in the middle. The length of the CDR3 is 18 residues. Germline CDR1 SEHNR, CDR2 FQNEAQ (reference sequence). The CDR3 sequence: CASSLPNYRTPLNTEAFF. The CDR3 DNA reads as TGTGCCAGCAGCTTACCGAACTATAGGACACCCTTGAACACTGAAGCTTTCTTT.

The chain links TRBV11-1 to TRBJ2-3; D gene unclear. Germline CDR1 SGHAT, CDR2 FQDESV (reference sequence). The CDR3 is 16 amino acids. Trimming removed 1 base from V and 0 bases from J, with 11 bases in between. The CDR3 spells CASSLGPAASTDTQYF. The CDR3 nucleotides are TGTGCCAGCAGCTTAGGCCCCGCGGCTAGCACAGATACGCAGTATTTT. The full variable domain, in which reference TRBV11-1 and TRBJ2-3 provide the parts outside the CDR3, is EAEVAQSPRYKITEKSQAVAFWCDPISGHATLYWYRQILGQGPELLVQFQDESVVDDSQLPKDRFSAERLKGVDSTLKIQPAELGDSAMYLCASSLGPAASTDTQYFGPGTRLTVL.

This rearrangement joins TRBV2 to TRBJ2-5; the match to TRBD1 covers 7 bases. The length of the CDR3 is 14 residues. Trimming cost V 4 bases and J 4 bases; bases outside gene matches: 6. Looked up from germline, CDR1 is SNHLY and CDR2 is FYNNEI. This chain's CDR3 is CASSARGPGETQYF. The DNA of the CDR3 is TGTGCCAGCAGTGCTAGGGGGCCGGGAGAGACCCAGTACTTC.

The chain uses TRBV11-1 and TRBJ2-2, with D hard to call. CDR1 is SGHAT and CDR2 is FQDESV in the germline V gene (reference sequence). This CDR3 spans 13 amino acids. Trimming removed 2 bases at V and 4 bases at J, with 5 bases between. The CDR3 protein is CASSLSLTGELFF. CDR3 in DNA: TGTGCCAGCAGCTTAAGCCTCACCGGGGAGCTGTTTTTT.

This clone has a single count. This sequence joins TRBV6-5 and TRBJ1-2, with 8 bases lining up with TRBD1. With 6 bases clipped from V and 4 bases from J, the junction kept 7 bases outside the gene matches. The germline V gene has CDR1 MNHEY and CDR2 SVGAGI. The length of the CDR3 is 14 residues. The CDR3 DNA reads TGTGCCAGCAGGCCTGACAGGGGTAGCTATGGCTACACCTTC. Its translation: CASRPDRGSYGYTF.

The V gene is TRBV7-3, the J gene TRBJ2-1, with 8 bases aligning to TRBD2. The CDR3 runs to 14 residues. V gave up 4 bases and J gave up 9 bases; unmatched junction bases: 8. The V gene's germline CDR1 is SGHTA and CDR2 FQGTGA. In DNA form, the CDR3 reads TGTGCCAGCAGCTCCCAGGGTAGCGGGATTGAGCAGTTCTTC. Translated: CASSSQGSGIEQFF. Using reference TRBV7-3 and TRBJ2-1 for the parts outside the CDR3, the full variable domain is GAGVSQTPSNKVTEKGKYVELRCDPISGHTALYWYRQSLGQGPEFLIYFQGTGAADDSGLPNDRFFAVRPEGSVSTLKIQRTERGDSAVYLCASSSQGSGIEQFFGPGTRLTVL.

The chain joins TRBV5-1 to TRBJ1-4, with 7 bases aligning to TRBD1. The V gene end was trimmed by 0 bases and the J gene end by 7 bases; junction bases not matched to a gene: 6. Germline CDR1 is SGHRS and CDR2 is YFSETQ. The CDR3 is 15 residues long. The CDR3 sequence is CASSLEARGSEKLFF. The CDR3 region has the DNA TGCGCCAGCAGCTTGGAGGCCAGGGGGAGTGAAAAACTGTTTTTT. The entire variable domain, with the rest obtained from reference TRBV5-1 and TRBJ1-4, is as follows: KAGVTQTPRYLIKTRGQQVTLSCSPISGHRSVSWYQQTPGQGLQFLFEYFSETQRNKGNFPGRFSGRQFSNSRSEMNVSTLELGDSALYLCASSLEARGSEKLFFGSGTQLSVL.

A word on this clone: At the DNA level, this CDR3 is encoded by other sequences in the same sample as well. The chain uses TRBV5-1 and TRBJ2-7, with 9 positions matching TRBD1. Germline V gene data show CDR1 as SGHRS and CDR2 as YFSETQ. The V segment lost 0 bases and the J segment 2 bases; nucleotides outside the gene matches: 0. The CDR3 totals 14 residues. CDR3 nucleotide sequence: TGCGCCAGCAGCTTGGGACAGGGGGCCTACGAGCAGTACTTC. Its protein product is CASSLGQGAYEQYF.

CDR3 bases: TGTGCCAGCACCTCTCAATCGGTCGAGATTGATGAAAAACTGTTTTTT. It specifies CASTSQSVEIDEKLFF. The gene calls are TRBV28 and TRBJ1-4, with D uncertain. Trimming stripped 7 bases from V and 6 bases from J, with 21 bases between. Germline assignment: CDR1 MDHEN and CDR2 SYDVKM. This CDR3 comprises 16 residues. The full variable domain, with the rest looked up from reference TRBV28 and TRBJ1-4, is DVKVTQSSRYLVKRTGEKVFLECVQDMDHENMFWYRQDPGLGLRLIYFSYDVKMKEKGDIPEGYSVSREKKERFSLILESASTNQTSMYLCASTSQSVEIDEKLFFGSGTQLSVL.

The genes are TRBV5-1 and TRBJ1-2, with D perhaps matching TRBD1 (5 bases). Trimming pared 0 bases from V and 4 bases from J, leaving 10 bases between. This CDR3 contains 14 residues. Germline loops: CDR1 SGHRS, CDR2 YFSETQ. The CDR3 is CASSLEGKIYGYTF. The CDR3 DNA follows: TGCGCCAGCAGCTTGGAGGGGAAAATCTATGGCTACACCTTC.

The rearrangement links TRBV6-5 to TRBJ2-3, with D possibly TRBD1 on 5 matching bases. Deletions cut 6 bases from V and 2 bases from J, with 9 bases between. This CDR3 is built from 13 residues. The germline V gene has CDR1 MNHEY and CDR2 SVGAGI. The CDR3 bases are TGTGCCAGCAGCAGGGCGCACACAGATACGCAGTATTTT. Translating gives CASSRAHTDTQYF.